Sequencing of this T cell receptor (beta chain) was carried out in a study of identical twins. Overall study results and limits: The abundant beta clonotypes from cord blood had fewer insertions, and memory repertoires had none of this.

TCRdb recomputed calls from the 5' RACE reads with MiXCR, one row per CDR3 protein. This sample has 450,000 to 600,000 distinct CDR3 sequences, with about a fifth found just once. V was cut by 1 base and J by 1 base, with 14 bases left in between. Germline V gene lookup returns CDR1 SGHVS and CDR2 FQNEAQ. The CDR3 extends over 17 amino acids. Concerning this clonotype itself: Its antigen is still unknown.

Another study also made use of these data, one on yellow fever vaccine responses in identical twins.

The chain employs TRBV7-8 and TRBJ1-3; possible D gene TRBD1, 5 bases. The origin of this receptor is a woman aged 18-29 years in good health. Sequenced input: CD4+ T cells sorted from blood. The CDR3 region is CASSLVGAASSGNTIYF. For the CDR3, the DNA is TGTGCCAGCAGCTTAGTAGGGGCGGCTTCTTCTGGAAACACCATATATTTT.